This T cell receptor beta chain was observed in a study of somatic mutations in cytotoxic T cells in rheumatoid arthritis. Here immunoSEQ multiplex PCR was the method, and the copy in TCRdb shows in-frame clones only, minus some. The sample carries approximately 23,000 clones, nearly 80% recorded once. This CDR3 has 13 residues. CDR1 and CDR2 (germline): SGHDN, FVKESK. The J segment lost 9 bases and the V segment lost 4 bases, leaving 6 bases of the junction unmatched. V is TRBV14 and J is TRBJ2-1; TRBD1 agrees at 7 bases. The receptor was derived from an adult with rheumatoid arthritis. The specimen sequenced was CD8+ T cells sorted from blood. The CDR3 DNA follows: TGTGCCAGCAGCCCATACAGGGGTCGTGAGCAGTTCTTC. This sequence encodes CASSPYRGREQFF.